Listed below are T cell receptor beta chains from one sample, sequenced in a study of shared clonotypes between healthy human individuals. Profiled with immunoSEQ multiplex PCR; TCRdb holds only in-frame clones, not every one. The table lists some 1 million clones, around 76% of them singletons. Sequenced material: memory CD4+ T cells sorted from blood. These receptor sequences come from a man aged 18 to 29 in good health. Both conserved end residues are part of each CDR3. The order of the fields is V gene, clone size, J gene, D gene, CDR3 DNA, CDR3 protein. A D gene is named only where the DNA matches it firmly. Rows may omit the clone size; those that give it use once, few, many or a size class.

>TRBV4-3|many|TRBJ2-3|TRBD1
TGCGCCAGCAGCCAAGATTGGGACAGGGCTACAGATACGCAGTATTTT
CASSQDWDRATDTQYF
>TRBV5-4|-|TRBJ1-2|-
TGTGCCAGCAGCTCGACAGTCTATGGCTACACCTTC
CASSSTVYGYTF
>TRBV2|-|TRBJ1-6|TRBD1
TGTGCCAGCAGGACAGGGTTGAATTCACCCCTCCACTTT
CASRTGLNSPLHF
>TRBV5-1|-|TRBJ1-6|-
TGCGCCAGCAGCTTGGACGGTTCACCCCTCCACTTT
CASSLDGSPLHF
>TRBV5-1|-|TRBJ2-7|-
TGCGCCAGCAGCGGACGGGGGGCAGATAACGAGCAGTACTTC
CASSGRGADNEQYF
>TRBV5-1|-|TRBJ1-2|-
TGCGCCAGCAGCTTGTCCGGGTCAGGACAAGGCTACACCTTC
CASSLSGSGQGYTF
>TRBV21-1|-|TRBJ1-1|-
TGTGCCAGCATCCAGGGGAGGGCCACTGAAGCTTTCTTT
CASIQGRATEAFF
>TRBV30|-|TRBJ1-2|-
TGTGCCTGGAGCCCCCGCTCCGGGGTTGGTGGCTACACCTTC
CAWSPRSGVGGYTF
>TRBV28|-|TRBJ2-7|TRBD1
TGTGCCAGCAGTCCCCGGGACAGGGTCTACGAGCAGTACTTC
CASSPRDRVYEQYF
>TRBV9|-|TRBJ1-1|TRBD1
TGTGCCAGCAGCGTGTCCCCGACAGGGGTCACTGAAGCTTTCTTT
CASSVSPTGVTEAFF
>TRBV7-3|-|TRBJ1-1|-
TGTGCCAGCAGCCTTACCGGCGGGGTGGGCACTGAAGCTTTCTTT
CASSLTGGVGTEAFF
>TRBV7-9|few|TRBJ1-2|-
TGTGCCAGCAGCCCCCCTCCGGGACACGATAACTATGGCTACACCTTC
CASSPPPGHDNYGYTF
>TRBV19|-|TRBJ1-6|-
TGTGCCAGTGGGACGGATTCTAATTCACCCCTCCACTTT
CASGTDSNSPLHF
>TRBV5-4|-|TRBJ1-3|TRBD1
TGTGCCTTTGGACAGGGAGCGTCTGGAAACACCATATATTTT
CAFGQGASGNTIYF
>TRBV28|-|TRBJ2-6|-
TGTGCCAGCAGTTCCGCGACTACCTCTGGGGCCAACGTCCTGACTTTC
CASSSATTSGANVLTF
>TRBV6-6|once|TRBJ2-2|-
TGTGCCAGCAGTTTTTCGACGACAGAGAACACCGGGGAGCTGTTTTTT
CASSFSTTENTGELFF
>TRBV10-2|-|TRBJ2-3|-
TGCGCCAGCAGTGACAACACAGATACGCAGTATTTT
CASSDNTDTQYF
>TRBV19|-|TRBJ2-5|TRBD1
TGTGCCAGTAGTGGCCGGACAGGGCTTGGGGAGACCCAGTACTTC
CASSGRTGLGETQYF